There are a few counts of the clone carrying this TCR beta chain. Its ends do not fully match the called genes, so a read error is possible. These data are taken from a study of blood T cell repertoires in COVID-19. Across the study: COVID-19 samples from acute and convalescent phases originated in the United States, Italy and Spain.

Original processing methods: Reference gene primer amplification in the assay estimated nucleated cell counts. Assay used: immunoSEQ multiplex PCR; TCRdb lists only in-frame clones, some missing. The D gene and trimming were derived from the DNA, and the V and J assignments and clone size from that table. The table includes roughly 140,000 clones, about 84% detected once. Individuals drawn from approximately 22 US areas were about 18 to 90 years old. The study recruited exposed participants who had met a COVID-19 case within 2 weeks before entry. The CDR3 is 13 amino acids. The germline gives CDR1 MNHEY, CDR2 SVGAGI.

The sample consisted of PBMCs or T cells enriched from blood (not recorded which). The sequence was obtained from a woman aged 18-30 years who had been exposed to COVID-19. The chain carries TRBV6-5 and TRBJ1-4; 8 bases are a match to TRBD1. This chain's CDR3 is CASTGQENEKLFF. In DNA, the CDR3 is TGTGCGAGCACGGGACAGGAAAATGAAAAACTGTTTTTT.